The sequence of this T cell receptor (beta chain) was determined in a study of control samples from healthy donors and cancer patients. Generated by immunoSEQ multiplex PCR, the TCRdb table keeps only in-frame clones and is missing some. The repertoire consists of 120,000 or so clones, with around 87% occurring once and the leading ten covering 7% to 10%. The table lists this clone with a few counts. This clonotype was sampled from a man aged 40-50 years in good health. The sample taken for sequencing was blood.

As DNA, the CDR3 is TGTGCCAGCAGCTTAACAGGGAGTTTAAGTCCGTACGAGCAGTACTTC. This gives the protein CASSLTGSLSPYEQYF. The chain joins TRBV7-3 to TRBJ2-7; weak D call: TRBD2 (5 bases). This CDR3 has 16 amino acids. V shed 0 bases and J shed 4 bases, with 16 bases lying between them. Germline assignment: CDR1 SGHTA and CDR2 FQGTGA.